This note documents a single T cell receptor beta chain sequence. These data are taken from a study of blood T cell repertoires in COVID-19. Turning to the study itself: Acute and convalescent COVID-19 specimens originated in the United States, Italy and Spain. Sources were T cells, B-cell-depleted T cells, or PBMCs; the material itself was cDNA or gDNA.

As originally analysed: Scientists estimated how many nucleated cells there were by amplifying reference gene primers. Profiled with immunoSEQ multiplex PCR; TCRdb holds only in-frame clones, not every one. The D gene and trimming were derived from the DNA, and the V and J assignments and clone size from that table. The sample has 70,000 to 95,000 clones, 75% to 85% seen once. This receptor was identified in a woman aged 70-85 years with acute or convalescent COVID-19. Sequencing was done on a sample of peripheral blood.

DNA of the CDR3: TGCAGCGTTAGGGCTAGCGGGAGGGCGGGGACCCAGTACTTC. It specifies CSVRASGRAGTQYF. This chain uses TRBV29-1 with TRBJ2-5; TRBD2 aligns across 12 bases. With V trimmed by 5 bases and J by 7 bases, 8 bases remained unmatched. Germline V CDR1 and CDR2: SQVTM, ANQGSEA. The CDR3 sequence is 14 residues long.